Sequencing of this T cell receptor beta chain was carried out in a study of human T cells and chemical hapten exposure. Study in general: TCR yield per sample varied, mainly due to pooled library volumes. General observations from the study: Clustering by CDR3 similarity yielded significantly more large clusters from expanded TCRs than controls. Every donor had alopecia, and their immune response may therefore differ from healthy people's.

Time point described: pre-sensitization, week 0. Treatment here: therapeutic diphenylcyclopropenone sensitization with weekly scalp DPC. This clonotype was found a few times. Antigen unknown. As processed by the authors: There were a median of around 96,000 TCRs per sample, with a range from roughly 20,000 to 700,000. TCRdb re-called the RACE reads with MiXCR, one entry per CDR3 protein. TCRdb, rather than the study authors, made the V and J calls. The sample records 380,000 or so distinct CDR3 sequences, around 5.5% being singletons. The specimen comprised whole blood, sampled in connection with sensitization to the hapten diphenylcyclopropenone (DPC). The TCR comes from a woman under 30 with alopecia areata. Some clones in this sample may be carry-over from other donors' samples.

CDR3 in amino acids: CASSFHSSGNTIYF. For the CDR3, the DNA is TGTGCCAGCAGCTTTCACAGCTCTGGAAACACCATATATTTT. This chain uses TRBV5-6 with TRBJ1-3; D gene ambiguous. The ends were cut back, 2 bases at V and 0 bases at J, with 6 bases in the middle. CDR1 is SGHDT and CDR2 is YYEEEE in the germline V gene. The CDR3 has 14 residues.